The 12 T cell receptor beta chains in this list originate from one sample, sequenced in a study of blood T cell repertoires in COVID-19 (dated by TCRdb to about 2020). Libraries were made using the immunoSEQ multiplex PCR assay. In its TCRdb copy, this immuneACCESS table keeps in-frame sequences only and misses some clones. Where compared with another copy, unresolved V genes explain less than half of these, and the others have no known cause. Here the sample has approximately 99,000 clones; about nine tenths occur a single time. The ten largest clones take up approximately 2.5% of the sample. The material sequenced was peripheral blood. The receptors were sampled from a human donor in a cohort sampled during active COVID-19.

This chain uses TRBV18 with TRBJ2-3; no reliable D call. The ends were cut back, 1 base at V and 3 bases at J, with 17 bases in the middle. The V gene's germline CDR1 is KGHSH and CDR2 LQKENI. This CDR3 contains 17 residues. CDR3 sequence: CASSPLWAYGATDTQYF. The DNA for the CDR3 is TGTGCCAGCTCACCACTTTGGGCCTACGGCGCGACAGATACGCAGTATTTT.

The rearrangement links TRBV7-9 to TRBJ1-2; TRBD1 might be the D (6 bases). With 0 bases removed from V and 4 bases from J, the gap between germline ends came to 9 bases. The CDR3 contains 14 residues. Germline values: CDR1 SEHNR, CDR2 FQNEAQ (reference sequence). Here the CDR3 DNA reads TGTGCCAGCAGCTTAGCACAGGGCGGCTATGGCTACACCTTC. Translating gives CASSLAQGGYGYTF.

The J gene is TRBJ2-1, the V gene TRBV3-1 (or the pseudogene TRBV3-2); 12 bases line up with TRBD2. The CDR3 runs to 17 residues. The junction had 5 bases not matched to a gene; V was cut back by 1 base and J by 4 bases. The germline V gene encodes CDR1 LGHDT and CDR2 YNNKEL (reference sequence). The CDR3 DNA is TGTGCCAGCAGCCAAGCTCTAGCGGGGGGGTGGTACAATGAGCAGTTCTTC. It translates to CASSQALAGGWYNEQFF.

This clone was seen a single time. The chain couples TRBV30 to TRBJ2-1; 12 positions agree with TRBD1. This CDR3 contains 14 residues. Germline V gene data show CDR1 as GTSNPN and CDR2 as SVGIG (reference sequence). Germline trimming cut 5 bases from V and 8 bases from J; bases unmatched to any gene: 7. The CDR3 DNA follows: TGTGCCTGGTGTCCGGGACAGGGGGCTGATGAGCAGTTCTTC. Translating gives CAWCPGQGADEQFF.

The chain carries TRBV2 and TRBJ2-7; 9 nucleotides line up with TRBD2. V lost 0 bases and J lost 2; bases outside the gene matches: 5. This CDR3 contains 16 residues. CDR1 and CDR2 (germline): SNHLY, FYNNEI. In DNA form, the CDR3 reads TGTGCCAGCAGTGAAGCCCTCGGCGGGAGGGCCTACGAGCAGTACTTC. This sequence encodes CASSEALGGRAYEQYF. The entire variable domain, with the rest obtained from reference TRBV2 and TRBJ2-7, is as follows: EPEVTQTPSHQVTQMGQEVILRCVPISNHLYFYWYRQILGQKVEFLVSFYNNEISEKSEIFDDQFSVERPDGSNFTLKIRSTKLEDSAMYFCASSEALGGRAYEQYFGPGTRLTVT.

V and J are TRBV5-1 and TRBJ1-1; TRBD1 matches 8 bases. This CDR3 has 15 residues. V dropped 0 bases and J dropped 5; count of bases not matched to a gene: 6. Germline V CDR1 and CDR2: SGHRS, YFSETQ. CDR3 in amino acids: CASSLETGGDTEAFF. The CDR3 DNA is TGCGCCAGCAGCTTGGAAACAGGGGGAGATACTGAAGCTTTCTTT.

This clone was found once. The chain carries TRBV25-1 and TRBJ2-7, with 9 bases matching TRBD1. This CDR3 comprises 14 residues. Trimming removed 3 bases from V and 5 bases from J; junction bases left unmatched: 5. Germline-derived CDR1 and CDR2 are MGHDK and SYGVNS. The CDR3 DNA reads as TGTGCCAGCAGTGAGACAGGGGGGAAGAACGAGCAGTACTTC. It translates to CASSETGGKNEQYF.

This chain links TRBV6-5 with TRBJ1-1, with 10 positions matching TRBD1. CDR3 length equals 15 residues. Per germline, CDR1 MNHEY and CDR2 SVGAGI. Unmatched junction bases numbered 10, after V lost 5 bases and J lost 7 bases. The CDR3 loop reads CASSRTGGNEGEAFF. The CDR3 coding sequence is TGTGCCAGCAGTCGGACAGGGGGTAACGAGGGTGAAGCTTTCTTT.

The chain has TRBV11-1 and TRBJ1-1, with 8 positions matching TRBD1. After removal of 2 bases from V and 7 bases from J, the junction contained 6 bases not matched to a gene. Looked up from germline, CDR1 is SGHAT and CDR2 is FQDESV (reference sequence). The CDR3 loop spans 14 amino acids. CDR3 in amino acids: CASSLTGTGFEAFF. In DNA form, the CDR3 reads TGTGCCAGCAGCTTAACGGGGACAGGCTTTGAAGCTTTCTTT.

The chain employs TRBV6-1 and TRBJ1-2; no definite D call. Trimming shortened V by 4 bases and J by 5 bases, and 20 bases separated the two germline ends. From germline, CDR1 is MNHNS and CDR2 SASEGT. This CDR3 is built from 16 residues. CDR3 sequence (DNA): TGTGCCAGCAGTGGAAGTGGGCCCCCTTTGGAATATGGCTACACCTTC. It translates to CASSGSGPPLEYGYTF.

The CDR3 DNA reads as TGTGCCAGCAGCTTAGGTGCTGACCTCGGAGGCTATGGCTACACCTTC. It yields the protein CASSLGADLGGYGYTF. This chain joins TRBV7-8 and TRBJ1-2; no clear D. This CDR3 contains 16 residues. V lost 1 base to trimming and J lost 4 bases, with 16 bases between them. CDR1 is SGHVS and CDR2 is FQNEAQ in the germline V gene. Looking up the rest from reference TRBV7-8 and TRBJ1-2 gives the full variable domain: GAGVSQSPRYKVAKRGQDVALRCDPISGHVSLFWYQQALGQGPEFLTYFQNEAQLDKSGLPSDRFFAERPEGSVSTLKIQRTQQEDSAVYLCASSLGADLGGYGYTFGSGTRLTVV.

The CDR3 region has the DNA TGTGCCAGCAGTGCGGGACAGGGCTCCTACAATGAGCAGTTCTTC. Residues: CASSAGQGSYNEQFF. The chain carries TRBV3-1 (or the pseudogene TRBV3-2) and TRBJ2-1; 9 bases align to TRBD1. This CDR3 spans 15 amino acids. Germline V CDR1 and CDR2: LGHDT, YNNKEL (reference sequence). Trimming removed 6 bases from V and 0 bases from J; junction bases left unmatched: 3.